This T cell receptor beta chain was identified during a study of shared clonotypes between healthy human individuals. On the study more broadly: CD4 naive cells filled three plates per donor, CD4 memory three, CD8 naive two and CD8 memory one.

Turning to this clone: Its antigen remains unknown.

Libraries were prepared by immunoSEQ multiplex PCR; TCRdb keeps only in-frame clonotypes and omits some of them. The repertoire holds over a million clones, with about 77% as singletons. Overall study findings and caveats: It was the non-shared clonotypes that had lower generation probabilities than clonotypes shared by all four donors.

The CDR3 length is 16 residues. V is TRBV21-1 and J is TRBJ2-3; the table's D call, TRBD1, was not checked against the DNA. TRBV21-1 is listed as a pseudogene. The TCR sequence derives from a man between 18 and 35 years old in good health. The sequenced sample was memory CD4+ T cells sorted from blood. Subset here: CD45RA-negative fraction. The chain's CDR3 is CASSNFRTGEADTQYF. DNA of the CDR3: TGTGCCAGCAGCAATTTTCGGACAGGGGAAGCAGATACGCAGTATTTT.